This T cell receptor (beta chain) originates from a study of cytomegalovirus exposure and HLA in healthy donors. General study results and limits: The CMV antigen specificity of a few CMV-associated chains was confirmed through in vitro analysis. Donors were assumed by presence/absence analyses to have roughly uniform sequencing depth.

The primer mix had 60 Vbeta and 13 Jbeta primers. The protocol was immunoSEQ multiplex PCR, while the TCRdb copy is restricted to in-frame clones and leaves out a portion. Found here are around 100,000 clones, more than 65% of them singletons; the top ten hold under 13%. In the case of this clone: Its target is not known.

The sequence came from a woman between 18 and 30 years old in good health and CMV-seropositive. Sequenced: PBMCs.

The CDR3 DNA reads as TGTGCCAGCAGTTTGTGGCTTGGGAGGGGGGCTGAGCAGTTCTTC. Its protein product is CASSLWLGRGAEQFF. V usage is TRBV27 and J usage is TRBJ2-1; TRBD2 is a possible D gene (7 bases). The CDR3 has 15 residues. Looked up from germline, CDR1 is MNHEY and CDR2 is SMNVEV (reference sequence). V was cut by 3 bases and J by 9 bases, with 18 bases left in between.